The clone carrying this T cell receptor (beta chain) was seen many times. Its cognate antigen is unknown. The PBMCs were sourced from fresh peripheral blood (more than 9 ml). These data are taken from a study of T cells in Graves' hyperthyroidism and ophthalmopathy. Whole-study results and caveats: The blood repertoire included most of the expanded thyroid clonotypes above 0.001.

The V segment lost 5 bases and the J segment 7 bases; nucleotides outside the gene matches: 7. This CDR3 has 15 amino acids. There were TCR beta CDR3 regions amplified from RNA transcripts. Using the HTBI primer set, a first-round RT-PCR was run on the TCR CDR3. In TCRdb, the multiplex PCR reads were re-called with MiXCR into one record per CDR3 protein. The table shows fewer than 450,000 distinct CDR3 sequences, with about 14% occurring only once. Sequencing was done on a sample of blood. The receptor was derived from a man aged 50 to 60 with Graves' ophthalmopathy. The chain recombines TRBV12-3 or TRBV12-4 with TRBJ2-1; the match to TRBD2 covers 11 bases. The chain's CDR3 is CASSPPSGRMNEQFF. For the CDR3, the DNA is TGTGCCAGCAGTCCCCCTAGCGGGAGGATGAATGAGCAGTTCTTC.